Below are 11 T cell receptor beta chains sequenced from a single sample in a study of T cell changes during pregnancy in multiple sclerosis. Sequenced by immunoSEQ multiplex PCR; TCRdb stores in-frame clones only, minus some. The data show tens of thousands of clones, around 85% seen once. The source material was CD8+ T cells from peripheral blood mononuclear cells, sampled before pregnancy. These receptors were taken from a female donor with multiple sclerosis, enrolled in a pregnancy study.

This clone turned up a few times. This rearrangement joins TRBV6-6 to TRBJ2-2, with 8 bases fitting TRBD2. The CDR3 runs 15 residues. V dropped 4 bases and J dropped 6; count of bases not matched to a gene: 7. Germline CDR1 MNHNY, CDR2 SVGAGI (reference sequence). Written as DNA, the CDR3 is TGTGCCAGCAGTTTGCGGGAGGCCTCCTCCGGGGAGCTGTTTTTT. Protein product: CASSLREASSGELFF.

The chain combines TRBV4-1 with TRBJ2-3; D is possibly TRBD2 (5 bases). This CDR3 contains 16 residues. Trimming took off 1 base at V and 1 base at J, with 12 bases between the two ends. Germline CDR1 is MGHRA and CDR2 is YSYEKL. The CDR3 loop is CASSQGGGQGTDTQYF. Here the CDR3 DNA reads TGCGCCAGCAGCCAAGGCGGAGGTCAGGGCACAGATACGCAGTATTTT.

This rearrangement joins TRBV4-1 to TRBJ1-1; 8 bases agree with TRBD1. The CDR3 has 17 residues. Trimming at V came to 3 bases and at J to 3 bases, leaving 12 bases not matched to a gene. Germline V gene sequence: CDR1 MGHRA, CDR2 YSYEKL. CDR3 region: CASSHPWTGLKDTEAFF. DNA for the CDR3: TGCGCCAGCAGCCACCCGTGGACAGGGTTAAAGGACACTGAAGCTTTCTTT.

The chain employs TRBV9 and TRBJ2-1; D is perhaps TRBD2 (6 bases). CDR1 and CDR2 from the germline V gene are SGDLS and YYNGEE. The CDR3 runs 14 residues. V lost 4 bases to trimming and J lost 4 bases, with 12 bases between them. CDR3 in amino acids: CASSPGGKYNEQFF. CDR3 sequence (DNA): TGTGCCAGCAGCCCTGGGGGGAAATACAATGAGCAGTTCTTC.

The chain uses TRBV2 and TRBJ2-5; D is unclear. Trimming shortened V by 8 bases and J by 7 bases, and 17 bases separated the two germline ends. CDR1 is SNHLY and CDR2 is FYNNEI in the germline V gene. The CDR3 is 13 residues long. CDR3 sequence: CASSHHPSWTQYF. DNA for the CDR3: TGTGCCAGCTCCCACCACCCGAGTTGGACCCAGTACTTC.

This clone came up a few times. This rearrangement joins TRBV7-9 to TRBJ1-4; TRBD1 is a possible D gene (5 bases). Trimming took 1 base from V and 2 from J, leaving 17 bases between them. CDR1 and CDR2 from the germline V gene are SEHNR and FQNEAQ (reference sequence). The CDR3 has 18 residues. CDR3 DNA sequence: TGTGCCAGCAGCTTAGTGGTCGGGGGTTTGGGGACTAATGAAAAACTGTTTTTT. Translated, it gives CASSLVVGGLGTNEKLFF.

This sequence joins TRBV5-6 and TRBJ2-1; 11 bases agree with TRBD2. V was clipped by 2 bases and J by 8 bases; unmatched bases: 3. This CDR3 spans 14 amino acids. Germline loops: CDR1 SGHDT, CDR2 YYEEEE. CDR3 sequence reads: CASSFSGRADEQFF. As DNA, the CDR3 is TGTGCCAGCAGCTTTAGCGGGAGGGCTGATGAGCAGTTCTTC.

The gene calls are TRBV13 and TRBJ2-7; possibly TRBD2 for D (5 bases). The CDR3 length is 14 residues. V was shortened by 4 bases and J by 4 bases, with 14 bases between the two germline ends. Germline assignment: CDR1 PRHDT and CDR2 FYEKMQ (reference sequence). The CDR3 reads CASSWSGKEYEQYF. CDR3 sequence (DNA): TGTGCCAGCAGCTGGTCGGGGAAGGAATACGAGCAGTACTTC.

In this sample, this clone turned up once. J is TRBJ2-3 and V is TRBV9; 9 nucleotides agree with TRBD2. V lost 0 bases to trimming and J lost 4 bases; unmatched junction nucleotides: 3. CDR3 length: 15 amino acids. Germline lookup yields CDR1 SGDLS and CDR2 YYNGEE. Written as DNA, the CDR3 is TGTGCCAGCAGCGTAGTAGCGGGAGCCGCAGATACGCAGTATTTT. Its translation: CASSVVAGAADTQYF.

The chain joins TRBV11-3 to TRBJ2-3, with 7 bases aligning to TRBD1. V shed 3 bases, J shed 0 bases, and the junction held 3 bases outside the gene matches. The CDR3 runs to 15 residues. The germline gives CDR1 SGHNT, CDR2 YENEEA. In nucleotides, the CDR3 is TGTGCCAGCAGCTTGGGGACAGCTAGCACAGATACGCAGTATTTT. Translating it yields CASSLGTASTDTQYF.

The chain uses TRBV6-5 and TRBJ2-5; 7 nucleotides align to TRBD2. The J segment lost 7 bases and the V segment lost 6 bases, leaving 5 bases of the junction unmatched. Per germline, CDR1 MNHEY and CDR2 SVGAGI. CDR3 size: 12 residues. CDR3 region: CASSKRDGTQYF. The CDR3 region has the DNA TGTGCCAGCAGCAAGCGGGACGGGACCCAGTACTTC.